Following are 16 T cell receptor beta chains from one sample sequenced in a study of blood T cell repertoires in COVID-19. Profiling relied on immunoSEQ multiplex PCR, and the TCRdb table lists in-frame clones only, not all of them. The sample consists of 150,000 to 200,000 clones, around 82% of them appearing once. Sequencing was done on a sample of peripheral blood. Receptor source: a man between 18 and 35 years old with active or convalescent COVID-19.

The chain links TRBV6-1 to TRBJ1-2; 11 bases match TRBD1. The germline CDR1 and CDR2 sequences are MNHNS and SASEGT. The trim removed 1 base at V and 4 bases at J, leaving 11 bases unmatched. The CDR3 covers 18 residues. The CDR3 region is CASSEVGQGAVIFYGYTF. CDR3 nucleotide sequence: TGTGCCAGCAGTGAAGTCGGACAGGGGGCGGTTATTTTCTATGGCTACACCTTC.

Remarks on this clone: Germline is not matched at one junction end, which may reflect a read error. V is TRBV6-5 and J is TRBJ2-7; D call uncertain. The CDR3 loop spans 11 amino acids. Looked up from germline, CDR1 is MNHEY and CDR2 is SVGAGI. CDR3 coding DNA: TGTGCCAGCAGTTACTCCGACGAGCAGTACTTC. Translation gives CASSYSDEQYF.

The rearrangement uses TRBV18 and TRBJ2-2, with 8 bases that match TRBD1. V shed 8 bases, J shed 0 bases, and the junction held 8 bases outside the gene matches. The length of the CDR3 is 16 residues. Germline CDR1 is KGHSH and CDR2 is LQKENI. This chain's CDR3 is CASPSGGHTNTGELFF. The CDR3 DNA reads TGTGCCAGCCCCTCAGGGGGCCATACGAACACCGGGGAGCTGTTTTTT.

The chain has TRBV7-8 and TRBJ2-2; D unclear. CDR3 length: 14 amino acids. Trimming cost V 2 bases and J 1 base, with 5 bases left between them. The germline CDR1 and CDR2 sequences are SGHVS and FQNEAQ. The CDR3 DNA is TGTGCCAGCAGCTTACTCGGGAACACCGGGGAGCTGTTTTTT. Translating it yields CASSLLGNTGELFF.

In regard to this clone: In the same sample, other DNA sequences code for this CDR3. The chain carries TRBV7-2 and TRBJ1-3; D is unclear. The V and J ends lost 3 bases and 0 bases respectively, with 9 bases between them. CDR1 SGHTA and CDR2 FQGNSA come from the germline V gene. The CDR3 has 15 amino acids. The CDR3 spells CASSLEASSGNTIYF. The CDR3 DNA follows: TGTGCCAGCAGCTTGGAGGCTAGCTCTGGAAACACCATATATTTT.

The gene calls are TRBV19 and TRBJ1-5; perhaps TRBD1 as D (6 bases). The germline V and J ends were trimmed by 3 bases and 0 bases, with 15 bases remaining between them. Germline CDR1 and CDR2: LNHDA and SQIVND (reference sequence). The CDR3 is 17 amino acids. CDR3 loop: CASSMRTESYSNQPQHF. CDR3 in DNA: TGTGCCAGTAGTATGAGGACAGAGAGTTATAGCAATCAGCCCCAGCATTTT.

The V and J genes are TRBV7-3 and TRBJ2-3; 7 positions agree with TRBD1. The CDR3 covers 15 residues. CDR1 is SGHTA and CDR2 is FQGTGA in the germline V gene. With V trimmed by 1 base and J by 5 bases, 6 bases remained unmatched. CDR3 bases: TGTGCCAGCAGCTTAATTGACAGGGCCGTAGATACGCAGTATTTT. Amino acid sequence: CASSLIDRAVDTQYF. Variable domain in full (rest from reference TRBV7-3 and TRBJ2-3): GAGVSQTPSNKVTEKGKYVELRCDPISGHTALYWYRQSLGQGPEFLIYFQGTGAADDSGLPNDRFFAVRPEGSVSTLKIQRTERGDSAVYLCASSLIDRAVDTQYFGPGTRLTVL.

The chain links TRBV6-6 to TRBJ1-2, with 7 positions matching TRBD1. Germline values: CDR1 MNHNY, CDR2 SVGAGI (reference sequence). The CDR3 length is 12 residues. The V and J ends lost 6 bases and 5 bases, in that order; junction bases with no gene match: 3. This CDR3 reads CASSGQVYGYTF. The CDR3 DNA reads TGTGCCAGCAGCGGACAGGTGTATGGCTACACCTTC.

The chain combines TRBV5-8 with TRBJ1-1, with 8 bases identical to TRBD1. With V trimmed by 3 bases and J by 11 bases, 12 bases remained unmatched. Germline CDR1 SGHTS, CDR2 YDEGEE. The CDR3 consists of 14 residues. The CDR3, as DNA: TGTGCCAGCAGCTACCAGCCGGGACAGGAAGGCGCTTTCTTT. It specifies CASSYQPGQEGAFF.

The chain carries TRBV27 and TRBJ1-4; 8 nucleotides line up with TRBD1. Looked up from germline, CDR1 is MNHEY and CDR2 is SMNVEV (reference sequence). The CDR3 is made up of 15 amino acids. J gave up 5 bases and V 6 bases, and 8 bases lay outside the gene matches. CDR3 protein: CASRSGQGENEKLFF. The CDR3 DNA reads as TGTGCCAGCAGGTCCGGACAGGGAGAGAATGAAAAACTGTTTTTT.

This clone was detected a few times. The J gene is TRBJ1-1, the V gene TRBV2; TRBD1 matches 8 bases. The J segment lost 6 bases and the V segment lost 0 bases, leaving 6 bases of the junction unmatched. The CDR3 consists of 15 residues. Germline V gives CDR1 SNHLY, CDR2 FYNNEI. The CDR3 DNA sequence: TGTGCCAGCAGTGAAGCGGGCAGGGGGCGGGCTGAAGCTTTCTTT. Amino acid sequence: CASSEAGRGRAEAFF.

The chain links TRBV10-1 to TRBJ1-4; no clear D gene. CDR3 size: 13 residues. From germline, CDR1 is WNHNN and CDR2 SYGVQD (reference sequence). The germline V and J ends were trimmed by 6 bases and 8 bases, with 13 bases remaining between them. CDR3 DNA sequence: TGCGCCAGCAGCGACCTTCGAGGGGAAAAACTGTTTTTT. It encodes CASSDLRGEKLFF.

The CDR3 protein is CASSNRGRGNSPLHF. CDR3 nucleotide sequence: TGTGCCAGCAGCAACAGGGGGCGAGGTAATTCACCCCTCCACTTT. This sequence joins TRBV2 and TRBJ1-6; 9 bases line up with TRBD1. The V and J ends lost 6 bases and 6 bases, in that order; junction bases with no gene match: 6. This CDR3 region has 15 residues. Germline V CDR1 and CDR2: SNHLY, FYNNEI.

The gene calls are TRBV5-6 and TRBJ1-5, with a weak D call TRBD1 (6 bases). V lost 6 bases, J lost 0 bases, and 16 bases lay in between. Per the germline V gene, CDR1 is SGHDT and CDR2 is YYEEEE. The CDR3 is made up of 16 amino acids. The CDR3 reads CASKDSRLNSNQPQHF. In DNA, the CDR3 is TGTGCCAGCAAGGACAGCCGACTTAATAGCAATCAGCCCCAGCATTTT.

This rearrangement joins TRBV7-9 to TRBJ1-6; D is uncertain. The V gene lost 1 base and the J gene lost 4 bases, with 5 bases spanning the gap. Germline CDR1 and CDR2: SEHNR and FQNEAQ (reference sequence). The CDR3 is 14 residues long. The CDR3 bases are TGTGCCAGCAGCTTAGGAGCGTATAATTCACCCCTCCACTTT. The encoded protein is CASSLGAYNSPLHF. The variable domain in full, completed from reference TRBV7-9 and TRBJ1-6, reads DTGVSQNPRHKITKRGQNVTFRCDPISEHNRLYWYRQTLGQGPEFLTYFQNEAQLEKSRLLSDRFSAERPKGSFSTLEIQRTEQGDSAMYLCASSLGAYNSPLHFGNGTRLTVT.

This clone was seen only once. The genes are TRBV19 and TRBJ2-5, with 8 nucleotides matching TRBD1. The V and J ends lost 5 bases and 4 bases, in that order; junction bases with no gene match: 6. The germline V gene encodes CDR1 LNHDA and CDR2 SQIVND (reference sequence). The CDR3 consists of 14 residues. The CDR3, as DNA: TGTGCCAGTAGTTTTCAGGGGGCATTAGAGACCCAGTACTTC. Encoded protein: CASSFQGALETQYF. The variable domain in full, completed from reference TRBV19 and TRBJ2-5, reads DGGITQSPKYLFRKEGQNVTLSCEQNLNHDAMYWYRQDPGQGLRLIYYSQIVNDFQKGDIAEGYSVSREKKESFPLTVTSAQKNPTAFYLCASSFQGALETQYFGPGTRLLVL.